Here is one TCR beta chain with its context. Adults between about 18 and 95 years of age took part from 24 US areas. Clinical history as reported by participants underpinned cohort assignment. Original processing notes: Researchers report that nucleated cell counts were estimated from reference gene primer amplification. Generated by immunoSEQ multiplex PCR, the TCRdb table keeps only in-frame clones and is missing some. Clone size and V and J calls were adopted from that table, with D and trimming inferred from the DNA. The sample records about 190,000 clones, 86% being singletons. This sample was taken from a study of blood T cell repertoires in COVID-19. Sequenced material: PBMCs or T cells enriched from blood (not recorded which). The sequence was collected from a man between 35 and 55 years old with acute COVID-19.

In DNA form, the CDR3 reads TGTGCCAGCAGTAACCACAGGGGGGGGACTCAGCCCCAGCATTTT. It translates to CASSNHRGGTQPQHF. The J gene is TRBJ1-5, the V gene TRBV28, with 8 bases aligning to TRBD1. Germline V gives CDR1 MDHEN, CDR2 SYDVKM. The J segment lost 6 bases and the V segment lost 5 bases, leaving 9 bases of the junction unmatched. This CDR3 comprises 15 residues.